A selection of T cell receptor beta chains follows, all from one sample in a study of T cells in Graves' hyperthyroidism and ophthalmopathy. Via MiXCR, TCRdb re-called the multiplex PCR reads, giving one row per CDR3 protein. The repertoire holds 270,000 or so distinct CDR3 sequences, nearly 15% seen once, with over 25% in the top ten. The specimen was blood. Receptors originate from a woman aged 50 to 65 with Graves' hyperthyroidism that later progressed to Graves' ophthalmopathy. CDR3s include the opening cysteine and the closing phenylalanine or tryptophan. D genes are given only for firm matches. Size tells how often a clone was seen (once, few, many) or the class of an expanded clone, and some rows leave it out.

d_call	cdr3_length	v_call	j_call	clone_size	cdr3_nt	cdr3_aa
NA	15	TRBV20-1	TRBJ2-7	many	TGCAGTGCTAGTGATTTACTGGACAACTCCTACGAGCAGTACTTC	CSASDLLDNSYEQYF
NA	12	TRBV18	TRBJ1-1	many	TGTGCCAGCTCACCCTACGACAGTGAAGCTTTCTTT	CASSPYDSEAFF
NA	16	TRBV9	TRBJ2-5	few	TGTGCCAGCTCCCCCCGAGGGTTAGCGGCCCAAGAGACCCAGTACTTC	CASSPRGLAAQETQYF
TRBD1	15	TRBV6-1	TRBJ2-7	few	TGTGCCAGCAGTGCTGGGACAGCCCCCTTCTACGAGCAGTACTTC	CASSAGTAPFYEQYF
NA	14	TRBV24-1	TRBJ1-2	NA	TGTGCCACCAGTGATGAGCCCGAAGGGAAAGGCTACACCTTC	CATSDEPEGKGYTF
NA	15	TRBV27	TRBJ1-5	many	TGTGCCAGCAGTACGCTGGGGACAAAGAATCAGCCCCAGCATTTT	CASSTLGTKNQPQHF
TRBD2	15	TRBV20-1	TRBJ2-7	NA	TGCAGTGCTCGCGGGGGACTAGCGGGAGAAGACGAGCAGTACTTC	CSARGGLAGEDEQYF
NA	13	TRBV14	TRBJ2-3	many	TGTGCCAGCAGCCAAGGGATTGCAGATACGCAGTATTTT	CASSQGIADTQYF
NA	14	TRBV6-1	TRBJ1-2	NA	TGTGCCAGCAGTGAAGCACGGGGGGGAGAGAGCTACACCTTC	CASSEARGGESYTF
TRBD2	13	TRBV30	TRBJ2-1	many	TGTGCCTGGAGCCCCCGGGGGGGCCATGAGCAGTTCTTC	CAWSPRGGHEQFF
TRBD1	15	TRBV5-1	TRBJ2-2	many	TGCGCCAGCAGCCCCGACAGGGGGCACACCGGGGAGCTGTTTTTT	CASSPDRGHTGELFF
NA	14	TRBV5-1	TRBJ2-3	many	TGCGCCAGCAGCTTGGAACCGGGGACAGATACGCAGTATTTT	CASSLEPGTDTQYF
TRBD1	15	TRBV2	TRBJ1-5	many	TGTGCCAGCGGCGGGACAGGGATAGGGTCTCAGCCCCAGCATTTT	CASGGTGIGSQPQHF
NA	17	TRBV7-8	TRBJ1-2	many	TGTGCCAGCAGCACGAGGGACGGGAACCGCCTCTTCTATGGCTACACCTTC	CASSTRDGNRLFYGYTF